One and the same sample provided the 32 T cell receptor beta chains below, sequenced in a study of T cell responses to AZD1222 COVID-19 vaccine. Libraries were prepared by immunoSEQ multiplex PCR; TCRdb keeps only in-frame clonotypes and omits some of them. The profile shows 150,000 or so clones, about 87% of them singletons. Material: peripheral blood, obtained on day 0 of AZD1222 vaccination. The receptors here all came from an adult in good health.

V gene TRBV3-1 (or the pseudogene TRBV3-2) combines with J gene TRBJ2-7, with 8 bases that match TRBD1. Germline trimming cut 4 bases from V and 5 bases from J; bases unmatched to any gene: 10. Germline V lookup: CDR1 LGHDT, CDR2 YNNKEL (reference sequence). The CDR3 runs to 15 residues. The CDR3 spells CASSPRGQGGNEQYF. The CDR3 DNA reads as TGTGCCAGCAGCCCTCGCGGACAGGGCGGCAACGAGCAGTACTTC.

This sequence joins TRBV24-1 and TRBJ1-5, with 9 positions matching TRBD1. Looked up from germline, CDR1 is KGHDR and CDR2 is SFDVKD. The CDR3 runs to 16 residues. The J segment lost 4 bases and the V segment lost 3 bases, leaving 6 bases of the junction unmatched. The CDR3 spells CATSDSGTGHNQPQHF. For the CDR3, the DNA is TGTGCCACCAGTGATAGTGGGACAGGGCATAATCAGCCCCAGCATTTT.

V usage is TRBV11-1 and J usage is TRBJ2-7, with D unresolved. Germline-derived CDR1 and CDR2 are SGHAT and FQDESV (reference sequence). CDR3 length equals 14 residues. V lost 2 bases to trimming and J lost 5 bases, with 13 bases between them. CDR3 sequence reads: CASSLKELRNEQYF. The CDR3 nucleotides are TGTGCCAGCAGCTTAAAGGAGTTACGCAACGAGCAGTACTTC. The full variable domain, completed using reference TRBV11-1 and TRBJ2-7, is EAEVAQSPRYKITEKSQAVAFWCDPISGHATLYWYRQILGQGPELLVQFQDESVVDDSQLPKDRFSAERLKGVDSTLKIQPAELGDSAMYLCASSLKELRNEQYFGPGTRLTVT.

The chain employs TRBV7-9 and TRBJ1-4, with TRBD1 as a possible D gene (5 bases). The germline V gene encodes CDR1 SEHNR and CDR2 FQNEAQ (reference sequence). This CDR3 has 20 amino acids. V lost 5 bases and J 0 bases, leaving 25 bases between the germline ends. The CDR3 reads CASSKPYGGTYIATNEKLFF. In DNA, the CDR3 is TGTGCCAGCAGCAAACCCTACGGGGGGACCTACATTGCAACTAATGAAAAACTGTTTTTT.

This clone was seen more than once but under ten times. The chain couples TRBV10-3 to TRBJ1-1, with D perhaps matching TRBD1 (5 bases). The CDR3 length is 13 residues. Trimming took 6 bases from V and 4 from J, leaving 12 bases between them. CDR1 ENHRY and CDR2 SYGVKD come from the germline V gene. CDR3 region: CAIRRAGGTEAFF. The DNA for the CDR3 is TGTGCCATCAGACGCGCCGGGGGCACTGAAGCTTTCTTT.

The chain employs TRBV6-5 and TRBJ2-7, with 9 bases aligning to TRBD1. The junction had 5 bases not matched to a gene; V was cut back by 6 bases and J by 5 bases. This CDR3 comprises 13 residues. Looked up from germline, CDR1 is MNHEY and CDR2 is SVGAGI. CDR3 nucleotides: TGTGCCAGCAGGGGGGACAGGGTTGACGAGCAGTACTTC. Translated: CASRGDRVDEQYF.

CDR3: CASSGLTGQRGSGANVLTF. The DNA of the CDR3 is TGTGCCAGCAGCGGCTTGACAGGGCAGAGGGGCTCTGGGGCCAACGTCCTGACTTTC. The chain links TRBV9 to TRBJ2-6; 7 bases align to TRBD1. Germline CDR1 and CDR2: SGDLS and YYNGEE. The CDR3 contains 19 residues. V trimming: 3 bases; J trimming: 0 bases; junction bases outside the gene matches: 12.

J is TRBJ1-1 and V is TRBV7-2; D uncertain. The CDR3 has 12 residues. V was cut by 2 bases and J by 5 bases, with 6 bases left in between. Germline V gene lookup returns CDR1 SGHTA and CDR2 FQGNSA. The chain's CDR3 is CASSLRHTEAFF. For the CDR3, the DNA is TGTGCCAGCAGCTTACGACATACTGAAGCTTTCTTT.

The sample holds a few counts of this clone. The chain employs TRBV5-1 and TRBJ1-6; D is ambiguous. V lost 1 base and J lost 7, with 9 bases in between. The CDR3 length is 14 residues. Germline CDR1 is SGHRS and CDR2 is YFSETQ. The DNA for the CDR3 is TGCGCCAGCAGCTTGACAGACCTCAATTCACCCCTCCACTTT. It encodes CASSLTDLNSPLHF.

The CDR3 DNA reads as TGTGCCAGCAGTGGTCAGGGGGGCATCGATGAGCAGTTCTTC. Protein: CASSGQGGIDEQFF. This chain links TRBV2 with TRBJ2-1; TRBD1 is a possible D gene (7 bases). V was clipped by 4 bases and J by 8 bases, with 15 bases between them. The germline CDR1 and CDR2 sequences are SNHLY and FYNNEI. The CDR3 runs 14 residues.

This chain's CDR3 is CASSWGAFYGYTF. The DNA for the CDR3 is TGTGCCAGCAGTTGGGGGGCGTTCTATGGCTACACCTTC. J is TRBJ1-2 and V is TRBV6-2 or TRBV6-3; TRBD1 is a possible D gene (6 bases). This CDR3 region has 13 residues. Per germline, CDR1 MNHEY and CDR2 SVGEGT. V lost 4 bases to trimming and J lost 4 bases, with 10 bases between them.

The J gene is TRBJ2-7, the V gene TRBV7-6; TRBD2 agrees at 8 bases. CDR1 and CDR2 (germline): SGHVS, FNYEAQ. This CDR3 has 15 amino acids. The V and J ends lost 2 bases and 3 bases, in that order; junction bases with no gene match: 6. The CDR3 spells CASSLSSGTLYEQYF. The DNA of the CDR3 is TGTGCCAGCAGCTTAAGTAGCGGGACCCTCTACGAGCAGTACTTC.

This chain's CDR3 is CASSLSRPRSNQPQHF. DNA for the CDR3: TGTGCCAGCAGTTTATCCAGGCCCCGTAGCAATCAGCCCCAGCATTTT. The chain links TRBV27 to TRBJ1-5; no clear D. This CDR3 is 16 amino acids long. Trimming removed 0 bases from V and 0 bases from J, with 9 bases in between. CDR1 and CDR2 from the germline V gene are MNHEY and SMNVEV (reference sequence).

This chain joins TRBV6-5 and TRBJ1-4; D unresolved. V lost 2 bases to trimming and J lost 5 bases, with 12 bases between them. The CDR3 is made up of 15 amino acids. CDR1 is MNHEY and CDR2 is SVGAGI in the germline V gene. The CDR3 loop is CASSYLGQGNEKLFF. CDR3 coding DNA: TGTGCCAGCAGTTACCTCGGGCAAGGGAATGAAAAACTGTTTTTT.

The V gene is TRBV6-5, the J gene TRBJ1-2; D uncertain. V lost 5 bases and J 5 bases, leaving 9 bases between the germline ends. The CDR3 length is 12 residues. Per germline, CDR1 MNHEY and CDR2 SVGAGI. The CDR3 DNA is TGTGCCAGCAGTCCGGGCCTTTATGGCTACACCTTC. Its protein product is CASSPGLYGYTF.

The CDR3 sequence is CASSFGNNEQFF. The CDR3 DNA reads as TGTGCCAGCAGCTTTGGGAACAATGAGCAGTTCTTC. This chain connects TRBV7-9 to TRBJ2-1, with unresolved D. V dropped 3 bases and J dropped 5 bases, with 5 bases sitting between them. CDR1 SEHNR and CDR2 FQNEAQ come from the germline V gene (reference sequence). The CDR3 is 12 amino acids.

The V call is TRBV7-9, the J call TRBJ2-5; D is possibly TRBD2 (5 bases). Trimming removed 5 bases at V and 3 bases at J, with 10 bases between. CDR3 size: 13 residues. The germline V gene encodes CDR1 SEHNR and CDR2 FQNEAQ (reference sequence). Here the CDR3 reads CASSPGSEETQYF. CDR3 sequence (DNA): TGTGCCAGCAGCCCGGGATCGGAAGAGACCCAGTACTTC.

In this sample, this clone turned up once. The rearrangement joins TRBV19 to TRBJ2-5; D perhaps matches TRBD1 (6 bases). V lost 4 bases, J lost 5 bases, and 11 bases lay in between. The germline gives CDR1 LNHDA, CDR2 SQIVND (reference sequence). This CDR3 has 13 residues. Here the CDR3 DNA reads TGTGCCAGTAGTAGACAGGCAGGGGAGACCCAGTACTTC. Translation: CASSRQAGETQYF.

The V gene is TRBV29-1, the J gene TRBJ2-1; 14 bases are shared with TRBD2. Losses at the gene ends were 1 base for V and 9 bases for J; bases not matched to a gene: 5. This CDR3 is 15 amino acids long. Germline V gene lookup returns CDR1 SQVTM and CDR2 ANQGSEA. The CDR3 nucleotides are TGCAGCGTTGAAGGACTAGCGGGGGGGCTCGGTGAGCAGTTCTTC. Translation gives CSVEGLAGGLGEQFF.

This sequence joins TRBV7-9 and TRBJ2-1; D may correspond to TRBD1 or TRBD2 (6 bases each). The V and J ends lost 1 base and 2 bases respectively, with 9 bases between them. Per the germline V gene, CDR1 is SEHNR and CDR2 is FQNEAQ (reference sequence). This CDR3 is built from 15 residues. The CDR3 protein is CASSLDGGPYNEQFF. CDR3 nucleotides: TGTGCCAGCAGCTTAGACGGGGGCCCCTACAATGAGCAGTTCTTC.

J is TRBJ2-1 and V is TRBV20-1; 7 bases match TRBD2. The CDR3 contains 11 residues. CDR1 is DFQATT, CDR2 SNEGSKA, per germline (reference sequence). V gave up 3 bases and J gave up 9 bases; unmatched junction bases: 2. CDR3 bases: TGCAGTGCTAGCGGGGGGAGTGAGCAGTTCTTC. Protein: CSASGGSEQFF.

This chain uses TRBV7-8 with TRBJ2-7, with a tentative D call TRBD2 (5 bases). This CDR3 is built from 13 residues. CDR1 is SGHVS and CDR2 is FQNEAQ in the germline V gene. V dropped 1 base and J dropped 3 bases, with 7 bases sitting between them. The DNA of the CDR3 is TGTGCCAGCAGCTTAGGACGGGACTACGAGCAGTACTTC. Translated, it gives CASSLGRDYEQYF.

This chain connects TRBV7-2 to TRBJ2-1, with TRBD2 matching over 8 bases. Germline CDR1 is SGHTA and CDR2 is FQGNSA. This CDR3 contains 15 residues. J gave up 3 bases and V 1 base, and 2 bases lay outside the gene matches. CDR3 in DNA: TGTGCCAGCAGCTTAGTACGGGGGGGCTACAATGAGCAGTTCTTC. It is translated as CASSLVRGGYNEQFF.

J is TRBJ1-1 and V is TRBV11-2, with D hard to call. V lost 0 bases and J lost 3, with 11 bases in between. This CDR3 contains 15 residues. Germline lookup yields CDR1 SGHAT and CDR2 FQNNGV. CDR3 residues: CASSLDGEDYTEAFF. The DNA for the CDR3 is TGTGCCAGCAGCTTAGACGGAGAGGACTACACTGAAGCTTTCTTT.

The chain employs TRBV5-1 and TRBJ1-6; 11 nucleotides match TRBD1. The V and J ends lost 4 bases and 9 bases, in that order; junction bases with no gene match: 6. Germline V CDR1 and CDR2: SGHRS, YFSETQ. This CDR3 is 15 amino acids long. The chain's CDR3 is CASSTSGQGVSPLHF. The CDR3 coding sequence is TGCGCCAGCAGCACTTCGGGACAGGGGGTTTCACCCCTCCACTTT. The complete variable domain, with remaining parts taken from reference TRBV5-1 and TRBJ1-6, reads KAGVTQTPRYLIKTRGQQVTLSCSPISGHRSVSWYQQTPGQGLQFLFEYFSETQRNKGNFPGRFSGRQFSNSRSEMNVSTLELGDSALYLCASSTSGQGVSPLHFGNGTRLTVT.

V gene TRBV11-2 combines with J gene TRBJ2-3, with 16 bases fitting TRBD2. The CDR3 spans 19 residues. CDR1 is SGHAT and CDR2 is FQNNGV in the germline V gene. Unmatched junction bases numbered 14, after V lost 3 bases and J lost 8 bases. CDR3 DNA: TGTGCCAGCAGCTTGGCCCCTCCGGGACTAGCGGGGGGGGGCACTACGCAGTATTTT. Translation gives CASSLAPPGLAGGGTTQYF.

V and J are TRBV20-1 and TRBJ2-7, with D unresolved. CDR3 length: 11 residues. Germline V lookup: CDR1 DFQATT, CDR2 SNEGSKA (reference sequence). Trimming removed 6 bases at V and 4 bases at J, with 10 bases between. CDR3 protein: CSATDGYEQYF. The DNA for the CDR3 is TGCAGTGCCACGGACGGGTACGAGCAGTACTTC.

This chain's CDR3 is CATSDFRAGSSYEQYF. Written as DNA, the CDR3 is TGTGCCACCAGTGATTTCAGGGCCGGGTCCTCCTACGAGCAGTACTTC. The V and J genes are TRBV24-1 and TRBJ2-7; tentatively, D is TRBD1 (5 bases). This CDR3 spans 16 amino acids. V shed 1 base and J shed 0 bases, with 12 bases lying between them. Per germline, CDR1 KGHDR and CDR2 SFDVKD.

The chain combines TRBV3-1 (or the pseudogene TRBV3-2) with TRBJ2-3; D is ambiguous. Germline V CDR1 and CDR2: LGHDT, YNNKEL (reference sequence). The V end lost 6 bases, the J end lost 1 base, and 11 bases lay between the germline ends. The CDR3 length is 14 residues. Written as DNA, the CDR3 is TGTGCCAGCAGGCAACGGGCGGGCACAGATACGCAGTATTTT. Translated, it gives CASRQRAGTDTQYF.

The chain uses TRBV7-2 and TRBJ2-3; TRBD2 matches at 7 bases. Germline-derived CDR1 and CDR2 are SGHTA and FQGNSA. V dropped 2 bases and J dropped 4; count of bases not matched to a gene: 6. The CDR3 is 15 residues long. The CDR3 sequence: CASSLKPLAADTQYF. The CDR3 DNA follows: TGTGCCAGCAGCTTAAAGCCCCTAGCGGCAGATACGCAGTATTTT.

The gene calls are TRBV18 and TRBJ2-1, with 9 bases matching TRBD1. Germline trimming cut 6 bases from V and 9 bases from J; bases unmatched to any gene: 9. Germline V gene lookup returns CDR1 KGHSH and CDR2 LQKENI. CDR3 length: 14 residues. The CDR3 loop is CASSQDRGISEQFF. CDR3 sequence (DNA): TGTGCCAGCTCTCAGGACAGGGGCATCAGTGAGCAGTTCTTC.

The rearrangement links TRBV5-1 to TRBJ1-1, with TRBD1 identical over 8 bases. Losses at the gene ends were 4 bases for V and 8 bases for J; bases not matched to a gene: 4. The germline V gene encodes CDR1 SGHRS and CDR2 YFSETQ. CDR3 size: 12 residues. The CDR3 nucleotides are TGCGCCAGCAGCCCAGGACAGGGAGAAGCTTTCTTT. Its translation is CASSPGQGEAFF.